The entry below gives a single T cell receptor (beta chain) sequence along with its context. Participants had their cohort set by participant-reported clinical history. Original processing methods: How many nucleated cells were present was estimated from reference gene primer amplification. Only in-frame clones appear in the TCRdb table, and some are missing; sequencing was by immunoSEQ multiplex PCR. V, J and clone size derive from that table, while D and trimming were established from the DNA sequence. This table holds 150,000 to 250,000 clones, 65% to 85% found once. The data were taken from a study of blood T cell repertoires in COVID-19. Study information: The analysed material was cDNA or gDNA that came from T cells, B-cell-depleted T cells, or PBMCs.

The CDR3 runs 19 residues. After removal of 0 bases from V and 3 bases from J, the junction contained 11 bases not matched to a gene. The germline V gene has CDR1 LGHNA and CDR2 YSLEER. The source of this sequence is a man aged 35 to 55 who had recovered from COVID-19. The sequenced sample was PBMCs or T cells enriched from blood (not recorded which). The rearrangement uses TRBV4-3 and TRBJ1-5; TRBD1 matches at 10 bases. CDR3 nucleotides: TGCGCCAGCAGCCAAGATAGGGGGGCGGGACAGGGGTTCAATCAGCCCCAGCATTTT. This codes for CASSQDRGAGQGFNQPQHF.